This TCR beta chain emerged from a study of cytomegalovirus exposure and HLA in healthy donors (dated by TCRdb to 2015 to 2018). General notes on the study: An earlier analysis of about 560 of the donors reported approximately 300 Gb of sequence data and 117 million unique TCR beta sequences obtained from about 179 million T cells. Approximately 300 gigabases of sequencing data and 80 million or so unique TCR sequences were included in an early release covering under 650 HLA-typed donors. Of the 300 to 500 genotyped donors, 65% to 90% were placed in the genetic ancestry cluster associated with self-reported Caucasian donors. The study aimed to test whether signatures of past pathogen exposure could be identified by cataloging public T cell receptors. The T cell repertoires of roughly 660 subjects were profiled by immunosequencing and related to cytomegalovirus serostatus. Along with the roughly 670-subject first cohort, a separate validation cohort of roughly 110 different subjects was used. The study combined high-throughput TCR immunosequencing, statistical association of individual TCRs with disease status, and machine learning to predict cytomegalovirus infection status. A later analysis re-examined previously published TCR beta repertoires from 600 to 700 donors and added high-resolution HLA genotyping to investigate patterns of TCR occurrence. Rather than drawing on any new phenotypic data, the later analysis identified candidate immune exposures from TCR beta sequences and the way those sequences occurred across donors. An earlier analysis of 500 to 750 of the donors applied high-throughput TCR beta sequencing to assess whether each TCR beta V gene segment acted as functional or pseudogenic. Donor age, sex, ethnicity and CMV serostatus were compiled together with the repertoire data. A later genetic analysis took genome-wide SNP genotypes for about three fifths of the 666 donors and used that subset as a discovery cohort. All discovery cohort repertoires had been generated on a single sequencing platform. Both class I and class II loci were covered by HLA typing, at four-digit resolution. Typing coverage differed by locus: A, B, C, DRB1 and DQB1 were typed in roughly 629-630 donors, DQA1 in around 500, DPA1 in roughly 590, and DPB1 in approximately 450. Five DR-DQ haplotypes were handled as single units for association and clustering because linkage in the cohort was strong. Across 398 genotyped donors of the cohort, an average of about 250,000 unique TCR beta nucleotide sequences per donor were sequenced, and roughly 17% of those sequences were non-productive. Results the study describes overall, beyond this receptor: Compared with equally common non-associated chains, HLA-associated TCR beta chains in a later analysis were more clonally expanded and had lower generation probabilities. A later genetic analysis reported fewer N-insertions in productive TCRs among donors in an Asian-associated ancestry cluster than the roughly 700-donor mean. When HLA alleles, especially DR and DQ, strongly co-occurred, attributing TCR associations to individual alleles was difficult. Sequencing depth was assumed to be roughly uniform across donors in the presence/absence analyses, though that assumption may not hold. A group of highly shared sequence variants was considered likely to be a technical artifact of the sequencing pipeline. Broadly in line with IMGT annotations, most TCR beta V segments showed up in productive rearrangements about 90% or about 30% of the time in an earlier analysis of some 590 of the donors. A later analysis found that most CMV-associated TCR beta chains appeared HLA-restricted, with HLA associations seemingly driven largely by CMV exposure. A further reported finding was that TCR beta sequences accurately predicted the HLA-A and HLA-B alleles for most subjects in the first cohort. HLA typing was unavailable for some donors at each locus, so association tests used only the typed subset. Most TCR sequences were seen in very few donors, while some public TCRs were found in many individuals. In the study, 150 to 200 TCR beta chains were listed as associated with cytomegalovirus. It was suggested by the authors that the approach could potentially be generalized to other disease states and immunological phenotypes. The classifier was reported to diagnose cytomegalovirus status with high specificity and sensitivity in both the original and validation cohorts. A few of the identified cytomegalovirus-associated TCR beta chains were confirmed in vitro to be specific for cytomegalovirus antigens. Correlated functional status among segregating V segments might be attributable to linkage disequilibrium, but an unknown experimental factor could not be ruled out. In a later analysis, the rate of TCR association differed among HLA loci, with DRB1 alleles having the most associated TCRs and HLA-C alleles having the fewest. In a later genetic analysis, a missense DCLRE1C variant was associated with V-gene and J-gene trimming of TCR beta chains, and the association was replicated in an independent cohort. For the cohort, immune exposure information was limited to CMV serostatus. Specific HLA alleles were associated with 16,951 TCR beta sequences at a false discovery rate of 0.05 in a later analysis. Only TCR beta chains were sequenced in this cohort, and the absence of alpha or paired-chain data limited detectable features. The earlier analysis of almost 600 of the donors excluded over 15 rarely observed V segments, including chromosome 9 orphons, because counts were too low. In a later analysis, several top co-occurrence clusters were reported to appear linked to parvovirus B19, influenza, CMV and Epstein-Barr virus. The 87-base-pair reads could not distinguish some IMGT-functional V segments, including TRBV6-2 and TRBV6-3, so those segments were excluded.

On this clone: It has no known antigen specificity. Per-base qualities were not stored, and no clone one base away is much larger.

V is reduced by 5 bases and J by 2 bases, leaving a spacing of 9 bases between them. The CDR3 numbers 13 residues from cysteine through phenylalanine. Kept here is only the CDR3 DNA, which spans 39 bases and is read in frame from base 1. The germline V gene encodes CDR1 LNHDA and CDR2 SQIVND (reference sequence). Library preparation was by the immunoSEQ multiplex PCR assay. A mixture of 60 forward primers for TCR Vbeta segments and 13 reverse primers for TCR Jbeta segments was used in the multiplex PCR. The CDR3 region of rearranged TCR beta genes was amplified from genomic DNA by a multiplex PCR assay. The Illumina HiSeq System was used to sequence the amplified TCR beta libraries as 87-base-pair reads. The authors processed their data as follows. Across the 500 to 700 repertoires, a later analysis counted 75 million to 90 million unique TCR beta chains, approximately 12 million of which were shared by at least two donors. A nearest-neighbor algorithm error-corrected the raw reads and collapsed the reads into unique sequences, merging closely related sequences to remove PCR and sequencing errors. CDR3 sequences were aligned to IMGT reference sequences to assign V, D and J gene segments. Each retained sequence needed at least a six-nucleotide match to both a V gene segment and a J gene segment. A rearrangement was called productive if the CDR3 had no stop codons and remained in frame with V and J, and every other rearrangement was called non-productive. Following IMGT convention, CDR3 was defined as the stretch from the second conserved V-encoded cysteine to the conserved J-encoded phenylalanine. In an earlier analysis of 500 to 650 of the donors, sequences lacking an unambiguous match to a single V gene segment were excluded. In an earlier analysis of almost 600 of the donors, a V segment was called functional when productive rearrangements were above 56.7%, and segregating when the standard deviation between donors exceeded 5%. A statistical classification framework was developed to diagnose cytomegalovirus status using the catalog of TCR beta chain sequences. A later analysis assigned V and J genes by comparing TCR nucleotide sequences with IMGT/GENE-DB human TR gene sequences. In a later analysis, CDR3 sequences and most-parsimonious VDJ recombination scenarios were assigned using the TCRdist pipeline. In a later analysis, every TCR beta chain was defined by the combination of its CDR3 amino acid sequence and its V-gene family, and reads without a unique V-gene family were dropped. In a later analysis, fewer than 600 highly shared, low-generation-probability nucleotide sequences were removed to address suspected cross-contamination and a sequencing artifact. In a later analysis, a clonal expansion index for each public chain was calculated from normalized within-repertoire ranks of inferred template counts. Generation probabilities in a later analysis came from a VDJ recombination model fitted to out-of-frame rearrangements, and those results were checked against IGoR. In a later analysis, TCR-TCR, TCR-HLA and TCR-CMV co-occurrence was scored with hypergeometric tests, and a repertoire-size bias correction was applied to TCR pairs. A later analysis estimated false discovery rates by permuting HLA or CMV assignments 20 times. In a later analysis, co-occurring TCRs were grouped using DBSCAN, and TCRdist sequence similarity was added for clustering within HLA-allele-positive subsets. For co-occurrence clustering, repertoires with fewer than 30,000 or more than 120,000 public chains were excluded, along with five or six repertoires with anomalous nucleotide sharing. Held by TCRdb, this immuneACCESS table contains in-frame sequences only and omits some clones. Under half of the omission traces to an unresolved V gene where checked; the cause of the rest is unknown. Clonal size and the V and J genes are those of that table, whereas D and trimming came from the DNA. Within this sample are around 280,000 clones, with around 90% of them counted one time only. The ten largest clones take up less than 2.5% of the sample.

The cohort consisted of 666 healthy bone marrow donors. At the time of sampling, every cohort member was nominally healthy, though immune exposures that went unrecorded were likely present. The donor tested CMV seronegative, placing the donor among the approximately 400 seronegative members of the cohort. Each donor provided a peripheral blood sample, and peripheral blood mononuclear cells were used for TCR beta sequencing. The Qiagen DNeasy Blood Extraction Kit was used to extract genomic DNA from the blood cell samples. The receptor was isolated from a young woman in good health and CMV-seronegative. Sequenced sample: PBMCs. The rearranged chain carries TRBV19 and TRBJ1-1, with the D gene too uncertain to name. The nucleotide sequence is TGTGCCAGTAGTGACACAGCTAACACTGAAGCTTTCTTT. Its product reads: CASSDTANTEAFF.